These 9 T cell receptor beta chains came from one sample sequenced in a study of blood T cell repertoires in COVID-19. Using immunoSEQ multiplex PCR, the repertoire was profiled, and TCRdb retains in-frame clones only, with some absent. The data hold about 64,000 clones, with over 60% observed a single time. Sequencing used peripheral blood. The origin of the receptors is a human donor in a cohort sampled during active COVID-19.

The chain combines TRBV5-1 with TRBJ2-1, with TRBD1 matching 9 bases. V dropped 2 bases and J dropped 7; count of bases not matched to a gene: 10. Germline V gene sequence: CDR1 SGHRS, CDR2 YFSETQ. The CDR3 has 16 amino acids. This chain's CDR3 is CASSFTGTGLINEQFF. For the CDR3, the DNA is TGCGCCAGCAGCTTCACCGGGACAGGGTTGATAAATGAGCAGTTCTTC.

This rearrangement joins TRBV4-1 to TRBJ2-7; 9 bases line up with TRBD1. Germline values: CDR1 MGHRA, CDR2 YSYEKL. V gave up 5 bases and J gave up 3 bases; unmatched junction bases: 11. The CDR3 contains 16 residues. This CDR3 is CASSKALGQGNYEQYF. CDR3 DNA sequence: TGCGCCAGCAGCAAAGCCCTCGGACAGGGGAACTACGAGCAGTACTTC.

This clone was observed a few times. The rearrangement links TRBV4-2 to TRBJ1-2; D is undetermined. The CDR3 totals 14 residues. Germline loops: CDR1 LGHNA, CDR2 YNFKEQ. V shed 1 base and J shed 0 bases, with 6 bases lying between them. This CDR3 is CASSQAGANYGYTF. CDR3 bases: TGTGCCAGCAGCCAAGCCGGAGCTAACTATGGCTACACCTTC.

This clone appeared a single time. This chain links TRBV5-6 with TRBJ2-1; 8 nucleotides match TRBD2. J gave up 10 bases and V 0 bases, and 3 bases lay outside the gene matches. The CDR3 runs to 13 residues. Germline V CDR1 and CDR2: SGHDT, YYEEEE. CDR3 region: CASSLGTSYEQFF. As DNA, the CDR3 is TGTGCCAGCAGCTTGGGGACTAGCTACGAGCAGTTCTTC.

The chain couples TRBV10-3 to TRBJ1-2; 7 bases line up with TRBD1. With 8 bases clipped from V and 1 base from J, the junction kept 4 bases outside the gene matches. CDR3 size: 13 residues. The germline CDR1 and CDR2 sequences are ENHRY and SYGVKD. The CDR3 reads CAIGRDSNYGYTF. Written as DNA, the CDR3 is TGTGCCATCGGACGGGACAGTAACTATGGCTACACCTTC.

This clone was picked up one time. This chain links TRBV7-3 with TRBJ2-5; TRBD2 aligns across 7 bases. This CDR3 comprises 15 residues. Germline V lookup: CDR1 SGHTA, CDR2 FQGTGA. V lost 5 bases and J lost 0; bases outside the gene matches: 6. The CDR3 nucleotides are TGTGCCAGCAGCAAAGACGGGGGGAACCAAGAGACCCAGTACTTC. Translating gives CASSKDGGNQETQYF.

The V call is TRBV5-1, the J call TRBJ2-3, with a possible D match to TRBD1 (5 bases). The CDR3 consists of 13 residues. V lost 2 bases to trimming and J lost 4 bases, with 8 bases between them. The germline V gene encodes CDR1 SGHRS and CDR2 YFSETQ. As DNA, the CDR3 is TGCGCCAGCAGCTTCCAGGGTTCAGATACGCAGTATTTT. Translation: CASSFQGSDTQYF.

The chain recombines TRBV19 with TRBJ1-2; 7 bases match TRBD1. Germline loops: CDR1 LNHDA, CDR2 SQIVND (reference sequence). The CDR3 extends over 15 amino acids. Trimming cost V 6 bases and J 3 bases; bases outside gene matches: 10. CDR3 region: CASRTTGVGDYGYTF. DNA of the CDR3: TGTGCCAGTAGAACAACAGGGGTTGGGGACTATGGCTACACCTTC.

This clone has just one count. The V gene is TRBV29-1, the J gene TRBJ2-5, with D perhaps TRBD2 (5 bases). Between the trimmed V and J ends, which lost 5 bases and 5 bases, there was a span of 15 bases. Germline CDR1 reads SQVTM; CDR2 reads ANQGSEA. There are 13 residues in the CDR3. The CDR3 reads CSVPRAGGETQYF. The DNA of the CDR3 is TGCAGCGTTCCCCGGGCAGGCGGGGAGACCCAGTACTTC.